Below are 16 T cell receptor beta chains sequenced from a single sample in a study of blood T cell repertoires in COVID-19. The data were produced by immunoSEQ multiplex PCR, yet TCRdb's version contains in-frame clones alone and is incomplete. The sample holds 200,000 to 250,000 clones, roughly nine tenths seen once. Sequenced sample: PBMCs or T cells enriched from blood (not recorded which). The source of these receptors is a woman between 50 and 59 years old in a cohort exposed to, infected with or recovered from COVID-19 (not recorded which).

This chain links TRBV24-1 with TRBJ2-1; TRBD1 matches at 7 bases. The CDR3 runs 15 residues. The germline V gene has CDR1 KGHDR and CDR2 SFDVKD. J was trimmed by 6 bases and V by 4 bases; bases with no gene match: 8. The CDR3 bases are TGTGCCACCAGTGAACCGGGACAGTTACTCAATGAGCAGTTCTTC. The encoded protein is CATSEPGQLLNEQFF.

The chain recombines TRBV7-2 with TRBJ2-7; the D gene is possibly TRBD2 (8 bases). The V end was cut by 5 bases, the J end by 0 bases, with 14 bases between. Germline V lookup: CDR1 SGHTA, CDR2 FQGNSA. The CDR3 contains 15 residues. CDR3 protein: CASSPGGTVSYEQYF. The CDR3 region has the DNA TGTGCCAGCAGCCCGGGAGGGACAGTCTCCTACGAGCAGTACTTC.

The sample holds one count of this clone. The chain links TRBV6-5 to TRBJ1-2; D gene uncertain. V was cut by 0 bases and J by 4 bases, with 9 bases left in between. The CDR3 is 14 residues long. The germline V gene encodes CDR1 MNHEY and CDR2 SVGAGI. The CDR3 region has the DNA TGTGCCAGCAGTTACTCCAATCCAGGCTATGGCTACACCTTC. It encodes CASSYSNPGYGYTF.

CDR3 protein: CASFLGQINSPLHF. The CDR3 coding sequence is TGTGCCAGCTTCCTAGGACAGATTAATTCACCCCTCCACTTT. The chain couples TRBV21-1 to TRBJ1-6; the table's D call, TRBD1, has no DNA check behind it. TRBV21-1 is noted as a pseudogene. This CDR3 contains 14 residues.

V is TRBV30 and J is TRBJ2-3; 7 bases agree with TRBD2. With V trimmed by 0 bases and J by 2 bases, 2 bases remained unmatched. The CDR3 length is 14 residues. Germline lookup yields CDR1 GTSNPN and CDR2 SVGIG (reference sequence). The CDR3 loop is CAWSVAGVTDTQYF. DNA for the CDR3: TGTGCCTGGAGTGTGGCGGGGGTCACAGATACGCAGTATTTT.

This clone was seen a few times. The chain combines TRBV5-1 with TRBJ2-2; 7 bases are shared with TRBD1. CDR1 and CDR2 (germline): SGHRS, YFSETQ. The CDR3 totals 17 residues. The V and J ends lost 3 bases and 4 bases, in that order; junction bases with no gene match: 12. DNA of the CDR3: TGCGCCAGCAGCTCCCACACCGGGACAGAGGTCACCGGGGAGCTGTTTTTT. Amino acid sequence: CASSSHTGTEVTGELFF.

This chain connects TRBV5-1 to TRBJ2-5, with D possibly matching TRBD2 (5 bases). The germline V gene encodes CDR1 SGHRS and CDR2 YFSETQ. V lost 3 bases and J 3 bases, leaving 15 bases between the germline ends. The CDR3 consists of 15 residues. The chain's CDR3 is CASSYTGFGKETQYF. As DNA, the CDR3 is TGCGCCAGCAGCTATACGGGGTTCGGAAAAGAGACCCAGTACTTC. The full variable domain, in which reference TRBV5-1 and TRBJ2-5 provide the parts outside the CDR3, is KAGVTQTPRYLIKTRGQQVTLSCSPISGHRSVSWYQQTPGQGLQFLFEYFSETQRNKGNFPGRFSGRQFSNSRSEMNVSTLELGDSALYLCASSYTGFGKETQYFGPGTRLLVL.

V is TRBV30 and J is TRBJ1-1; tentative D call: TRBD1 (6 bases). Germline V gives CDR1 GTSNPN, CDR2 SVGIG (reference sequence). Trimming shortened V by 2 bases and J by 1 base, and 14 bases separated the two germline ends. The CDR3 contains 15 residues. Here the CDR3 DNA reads TGTGCCTGGAGTAAATCGGGACACCCGAACACTGAAGCTTTCTTT. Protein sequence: CAWSKSGHPNTEAFF.

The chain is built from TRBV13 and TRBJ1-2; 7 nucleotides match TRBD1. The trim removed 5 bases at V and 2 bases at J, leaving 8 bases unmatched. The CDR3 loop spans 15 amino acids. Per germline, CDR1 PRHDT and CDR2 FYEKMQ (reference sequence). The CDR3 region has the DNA TGTGCCAGCAGCCAGACAGGGATTGAGAACTATGGCTACACCTTC. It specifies CASSQTGIENYGYTF.

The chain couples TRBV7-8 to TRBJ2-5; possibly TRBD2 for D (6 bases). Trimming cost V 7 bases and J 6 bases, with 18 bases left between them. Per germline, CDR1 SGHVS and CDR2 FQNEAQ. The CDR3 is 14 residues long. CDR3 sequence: CASIRSRDLKTQYF. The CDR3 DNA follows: TGTGCCAGCATCCGATCACGGGACTTGAAGACCCAGTACTTC.

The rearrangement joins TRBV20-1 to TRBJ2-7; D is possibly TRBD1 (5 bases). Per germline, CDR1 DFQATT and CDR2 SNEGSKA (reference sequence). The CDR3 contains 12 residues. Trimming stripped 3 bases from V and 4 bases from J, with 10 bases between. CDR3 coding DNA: TGCAGTGCTAGTCAGGGTGTATACGAGCAGTACTTC. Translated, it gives CSASQGVYEQYF.

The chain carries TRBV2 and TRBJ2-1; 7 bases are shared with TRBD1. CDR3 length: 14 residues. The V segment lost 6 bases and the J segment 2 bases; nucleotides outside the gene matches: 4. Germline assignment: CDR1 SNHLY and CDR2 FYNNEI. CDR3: CASRTGTAYNEQFF. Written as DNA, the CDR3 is TGTGCCAGCAGGACCGGGACAGCCTACAATGAGCAGTTCTTC.

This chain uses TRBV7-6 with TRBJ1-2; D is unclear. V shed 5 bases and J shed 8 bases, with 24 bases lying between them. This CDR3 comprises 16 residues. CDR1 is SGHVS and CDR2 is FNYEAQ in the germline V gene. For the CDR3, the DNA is TGTGCCAGCAGCCCTGTGGTTACCGGCCCGCGGGCGGGCTACACCTTC. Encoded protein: CASSPVVTGPRAGYTF.

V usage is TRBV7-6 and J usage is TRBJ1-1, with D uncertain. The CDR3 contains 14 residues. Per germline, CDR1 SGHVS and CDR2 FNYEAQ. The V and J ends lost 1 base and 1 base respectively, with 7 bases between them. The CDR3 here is CASSLEFQNTEAFF. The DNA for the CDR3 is TGTGCCAGCAGCTTAGAATTCCAGAACACTGAAGCTTTCTTT.

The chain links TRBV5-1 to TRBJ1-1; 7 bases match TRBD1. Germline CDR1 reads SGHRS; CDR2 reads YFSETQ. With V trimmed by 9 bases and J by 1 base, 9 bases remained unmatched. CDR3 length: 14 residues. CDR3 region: CATEDRDRNTEAFF. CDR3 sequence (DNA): TGCGCCACCGAAGACCGGGACAGGAACACTGAAGCTTTCTTT.

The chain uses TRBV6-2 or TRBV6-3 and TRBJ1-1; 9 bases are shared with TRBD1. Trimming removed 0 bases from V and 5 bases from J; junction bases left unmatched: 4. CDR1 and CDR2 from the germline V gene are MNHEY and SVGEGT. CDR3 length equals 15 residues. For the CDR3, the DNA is TGTGCCAGCAGTTACTCGAGGACAGGGGCGACTGAAGCTTTCTTT. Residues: CASSYSRTGATEAFF.